This TCR beta chain was captured in a study of T cell responses to AZD1222 COVID-19 vaccine. Study-level background: Second-dose timings of about 4 or about 12 weeks were pooled. Study results and limitations: Seropositivity was recorded at baseline in only 6 or 7 AZD1222 recipients. Samples come after the peak T cell response, not at day 14. Clonal diversity was possibly underestimated; the donors were predominantly white British and more often female.

Using immunoSEQ multiplex PCR, the repertoire was profiled, and TCRdb retains in-frame clones only, with some absent. The sample records roughly 100,000 clones, about 88% being singletons. With respect to this clone: Its target is not known.

The CDR3 runs to 16 residues. V was pared by 0 bases and J by 0 bases, with 7 bases between. CDR1 SGHRS and CDR2 YFSETQ come from the germline V gene. The source was peripheral blood, collected on day 0 of AZD1222 vaccination. The rearrangement uses TRBV5-1 and TRBJ2-6; D perhaps matches TRBD2 (5 bases). This clonotype was sampled from an adult in good health. CDR3 region: CASSLGGSSGANVLTF. For the CDR3, the DNA is TGCGCCAGCAGCTTGGGAGGGAGCTCTGGGGCCAACGTCCTGACTTTC.